This TCR beta chain comes out of a study of shared clonotypes between healthy human individuals. About the study: Each donor contributed plates that comprised three CD4 naive, three CD4 memory, two CD8 naive and one CD8 memory. Points from the study as a whole: A few donors held roughly 5% of naive CD4 clonotypes in common. A generally larger estimated richness was seen in naive subsets than in memory subsets.

The CDR3 runs 12 residues. The V gene's germline CDR1 is MNHEY and CDR2 SVGAGI. V gave up 4 bases and J gave up 2 bases, with 6 bases separating them. The assay was carried out at the deep level. Profiling relied on immunoSEQ multiplex PCR, and the TCRdb table lists in-frame clones only, not all of them. The sample carries roughly 570,000 clones, nearly 98% recorded once. Cells designated naive CD8 were CD45RO-negative and were positively selected for CCR7, with terminally differentiated effector memory CD45RA+ cells excluded. A note on this clone: As yet, its antigen is unknown.

V is TRBV6-5 and J is TRBJ2-7, with D unclear. Sequencing used naive CD8+ T cells sorted from blood. The receptor was isolated from a man aged 25 to 40 in good health. The CDR3 nucleotides are TGTGCCAGCAGTTTCGGGCCCTACGAGCAGTACTTC. As protein: CASSFGPYEQYF.